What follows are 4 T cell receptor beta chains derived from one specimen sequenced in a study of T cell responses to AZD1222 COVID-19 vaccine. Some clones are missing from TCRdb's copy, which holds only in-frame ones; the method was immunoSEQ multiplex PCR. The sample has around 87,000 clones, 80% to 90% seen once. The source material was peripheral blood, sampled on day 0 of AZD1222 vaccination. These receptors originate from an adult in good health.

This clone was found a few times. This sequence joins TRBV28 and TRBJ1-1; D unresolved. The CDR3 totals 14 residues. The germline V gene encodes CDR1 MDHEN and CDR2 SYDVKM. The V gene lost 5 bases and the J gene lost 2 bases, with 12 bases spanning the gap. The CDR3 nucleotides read TGTGCCAGCAGTCCCCCGGTCCGAAACACTGAAGCTTTCTTT. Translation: CASSPPVRNTEAFF.

The CDR3 sequence: CAWSDYKTIHTYEQYF. In DNA form, the CDR3 reads TGTGCCTGGAGTGATTATAAGACAATCCATACCTACGAGCAGTACTTC. The V and J genes are TRBV30 and TRBJ2-7; D is unresolved. CDR3 length: 16 residues. Germline V lookup: CDR1 GTSNPN, CDR2 SVGIG (reference sequence). Trimming stripped 1 base from V and 2 bases from J, with 18 bases between.

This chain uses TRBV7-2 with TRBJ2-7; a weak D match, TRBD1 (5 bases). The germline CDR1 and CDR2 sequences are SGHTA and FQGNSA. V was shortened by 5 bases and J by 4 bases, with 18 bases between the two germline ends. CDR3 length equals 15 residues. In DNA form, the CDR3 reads TGTGCCAGCAGCCCAGAGTCCAGGGTCGGTTACGAGCAGTACTTC. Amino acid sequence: CASSPESRVGYEQYF.

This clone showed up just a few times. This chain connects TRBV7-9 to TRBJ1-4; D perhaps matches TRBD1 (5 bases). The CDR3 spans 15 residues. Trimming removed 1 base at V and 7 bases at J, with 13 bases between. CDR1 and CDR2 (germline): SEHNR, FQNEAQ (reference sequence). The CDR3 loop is CASSLDGGRVEKLFF. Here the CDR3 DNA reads TGTGCCAGCAGCTTAGACGGGGGTCGGGTTGAAAAACTGTTTTTT.